This TCR beta chain was sequenced in a study of cytomegalovirus exposure and HLA in healthy donors. Study background: Tens of millions of unique TCRs from HLA-typed donors made up an early data release.

The donors gave bone marrow, and they were healthy. The ends were cut back, 3 bases at V and 2 bases at J, with 14 bases in the middle. Germline V lookup: CDR1 MNHEY, CDR2 SMNVEV (reference sequence). This CDR3 has 15 residues. A multiplex PCR was run with 60 Vbeta primers and 13 Jbeta primers. Method: immunoSEQ multiplex PCR; TCRdb's copy keeps in-frame clones and lacks some. Of fewer than 250,000 clones in the sample, roughly 80% were seen once. Findings and limits, study-wide: Indistinguishability led to the exclusion of some V segments, TRBV6-2 and TRBV6-3 included. Sequencing depth roughly uniform across donors was assumed in presence/absence analyses.

Details on this clone: Its antigen is not identified.

Sequencing was carried out using PBMCs. This chain uses TRBV27 with TRBJ2-7; D remains unclear. This TCR derives from a man in his thirties or forties in good health and CMV-seronegative. CDR3 nucleotides: TGTGCCAGCAGTTTCAGTCATACCTTAACCTACGAGCAGTACTTC. Protein: CASSFSHTLTYEQYF.